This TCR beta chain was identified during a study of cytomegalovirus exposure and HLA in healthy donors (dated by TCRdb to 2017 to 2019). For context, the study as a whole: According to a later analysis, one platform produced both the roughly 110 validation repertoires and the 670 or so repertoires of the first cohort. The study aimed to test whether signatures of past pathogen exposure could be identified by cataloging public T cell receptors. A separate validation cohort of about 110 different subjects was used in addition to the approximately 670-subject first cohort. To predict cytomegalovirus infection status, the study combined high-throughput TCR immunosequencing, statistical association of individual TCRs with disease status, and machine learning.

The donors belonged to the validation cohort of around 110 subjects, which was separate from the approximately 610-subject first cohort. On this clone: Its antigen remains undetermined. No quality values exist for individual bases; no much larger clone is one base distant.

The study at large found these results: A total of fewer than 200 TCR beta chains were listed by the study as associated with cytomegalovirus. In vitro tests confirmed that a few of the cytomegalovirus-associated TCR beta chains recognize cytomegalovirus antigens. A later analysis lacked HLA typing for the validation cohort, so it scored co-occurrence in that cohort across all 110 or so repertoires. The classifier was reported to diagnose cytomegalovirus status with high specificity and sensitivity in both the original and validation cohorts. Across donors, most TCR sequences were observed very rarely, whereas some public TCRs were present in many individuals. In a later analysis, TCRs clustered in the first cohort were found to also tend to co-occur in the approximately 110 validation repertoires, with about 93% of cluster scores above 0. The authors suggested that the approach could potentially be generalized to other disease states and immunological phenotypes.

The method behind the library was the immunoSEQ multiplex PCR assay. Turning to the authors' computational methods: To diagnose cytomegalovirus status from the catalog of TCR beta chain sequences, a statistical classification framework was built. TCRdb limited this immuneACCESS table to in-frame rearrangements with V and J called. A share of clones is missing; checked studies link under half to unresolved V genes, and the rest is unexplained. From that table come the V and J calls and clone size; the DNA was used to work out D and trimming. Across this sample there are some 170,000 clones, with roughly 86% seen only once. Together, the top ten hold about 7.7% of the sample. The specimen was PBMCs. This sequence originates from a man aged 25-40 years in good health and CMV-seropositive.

The DNA reads TGCGCCAGCAACGCACAGGGAAATCAGCCCCAGCATTTT. This codes for CASNAQGNQPQHF. This chain joins TRBV23-1 to TRBJ1-5, and perhaps TRBD1 as D gene, on 6 matching bases. TRBV23-1 is classed as an ORF, of uncertain function. The CDR3 has 13 amino acids, counting the end cysteine and phenylalanine. CDR3 DNA only is kept here, 39 bases in frame from base 1. Relative to germline, V is 7 bases shorter and J is 4 bases shorter, with 11 bases between their ends.